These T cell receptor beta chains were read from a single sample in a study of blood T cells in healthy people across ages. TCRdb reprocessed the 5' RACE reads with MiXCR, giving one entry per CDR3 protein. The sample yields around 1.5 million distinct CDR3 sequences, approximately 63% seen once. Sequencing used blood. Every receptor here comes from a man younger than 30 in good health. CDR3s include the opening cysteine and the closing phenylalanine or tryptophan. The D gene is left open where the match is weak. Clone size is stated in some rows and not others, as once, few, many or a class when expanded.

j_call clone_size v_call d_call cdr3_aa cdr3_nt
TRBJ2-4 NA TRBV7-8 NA CASSLTDDQYF TGTGCCAGCAGCTTAACAGACGATCAGTACTTC
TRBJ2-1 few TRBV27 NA CASSSRLVSYNEQFF TGTGCCAGCAGTTCCCGACTAGTCTCCTACAATGAGCAGTTCTTC
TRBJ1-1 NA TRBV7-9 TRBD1 CASSFSTGTTEAFF TGTGCCAGCAGCTTTTCGACAGGGACCACTGAAGCTTTCTTT
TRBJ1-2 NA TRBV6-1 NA CATVLNYGYTF TGTGCCACCGTTCTTAACTATGGCTACACCTTC
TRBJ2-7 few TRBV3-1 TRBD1 CASRHLRGGQYF TGTGCCAGCAGGCACCTCCGAGGGGGCCAGTACTTC
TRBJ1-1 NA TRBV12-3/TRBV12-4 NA CASSLGSSMNTEAFF TGTGCCAGCAGTTTAGGCAGCTCAATGAACACTGAAGCTTTCTTT
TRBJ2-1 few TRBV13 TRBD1 CASSQTGTGVGEQFF TGTGCCAGCAGTCAAACCGGGACAGGGGTCGGTGAGCAGTTCTTC
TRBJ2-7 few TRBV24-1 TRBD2 CATSDPGIAGELTYEQYF TGTGCCACCAGTGACCCTGGGATAGCGGGAGAACTTACCTACGAGCAGTACTTC
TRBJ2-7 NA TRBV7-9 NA CASSFQSNYEQYF TGTGCCAGCAGCTTTCAGAGTAACTACGAGCAGTACTTC
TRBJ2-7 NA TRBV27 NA CASSSGGASYEQYF TGTGCCAGCAGTTCGGGCGGGGCCTCCTACGAGCAGTACTTC
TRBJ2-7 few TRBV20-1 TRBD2 CSAPVQRGFEQYF TGCAGTGCCCCGGTTCAGCGGGGTTTCGAGCAGTACTTC
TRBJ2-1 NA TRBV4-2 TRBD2 CASSQWLAGGNHEQFF TGTGCCAGCAGCCAGTGGCTAGCGGGAGGGAACCATGAGCAGTTCTTC
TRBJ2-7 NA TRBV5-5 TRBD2 CASSLRREGPEYEQYF TGTGCCAGCAGCTTGAGGCGGGAGGGCCCAGAATACGAGCAGTACTTC
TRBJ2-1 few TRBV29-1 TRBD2 CSVFAQLAGGGNEQFF TGCAGCGTTTTCGCCCAACTAGCGGGAGGGGGCAATGAGCAGTTCTTC
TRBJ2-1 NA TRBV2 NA CASSVIGYNEQFF TGTGCCAGCAGTGTGATAGGGTACAATGAGCAGTTCTTC
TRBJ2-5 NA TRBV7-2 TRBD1 CASSLQAGSGGETQYF TGTGCCAGCAGCTTACAGGCTGGGTCAGGGGGAGAGACCCAGTACTTC
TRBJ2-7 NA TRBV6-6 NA CASLAFSYEQYF TGTGCCAGCCTTGCGTTCTCCTACGAGCAGTACTTC
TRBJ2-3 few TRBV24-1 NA CATGSVLTDTQYF TGTGCCACCGGATCCGTGCTTACAGATACGCAGTATTTT
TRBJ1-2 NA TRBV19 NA CASSIRQNLSDYTF TGTGCCAGTAGTATTCGGCAGAATCTTTCTGACTACACCTTC
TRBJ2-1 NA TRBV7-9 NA CASSLVEANEQFF TGTGCCAGCAGCTTAGTCGAGGCCAATGAGCAGTTCTTC
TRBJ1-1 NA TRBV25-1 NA CASTPGESLEAFF TGTGCCAGCACCCCCGGGGAGTCCCTTGAAGCTTTCTTT
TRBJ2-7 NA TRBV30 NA CAWNSASISYEQYF TGTGCCTGGAATTCTGCCTCCATCTCCTACGAGCAGTACTTC
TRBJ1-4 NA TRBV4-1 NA CASGQVPLEKLFF TGCGCCAGCGGCCAAGTCCCTTTGGAAAAACTGTTTTTT
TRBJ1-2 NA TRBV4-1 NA CASSQQQGGGYTF TGCGCCAGCAGCCAGCAACAGGGTGGTGGCTACACCTTC
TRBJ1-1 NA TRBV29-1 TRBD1 CSATGVDTEAFF TGCAGCGCGACAGGGGTTGACACTGAAGCTTTCTTT
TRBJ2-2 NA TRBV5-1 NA CASSLGSRNTGELFF TGCGCCAGCAGCTTGGGGTCCAGGAACACCGGGGAGCTGTTTTTT
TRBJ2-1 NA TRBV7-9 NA CASSFPGGFQSSYNEQFF TGTGCCAGCAGTTTTCCCGGGGGCTTTCAGAGCTCCTACAATGAGCAGTTCTTC
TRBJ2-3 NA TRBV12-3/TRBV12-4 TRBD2 CASSFGGSGDTEYF TGTGCCAGCAGTTTCGGGGGGAGCGGAGATACGGAGTATTTT
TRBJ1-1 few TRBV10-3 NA CAISESGKVTEAFF TGTGCCATCAGTGAGTCAGGCAAGGTCACTGAAGCTTTCTTT
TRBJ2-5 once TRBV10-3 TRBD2 CASSTSGQQETQYF TGTGCCAGCTCGACTAGCGGACAGCAAGAGACCCAGTACTTC
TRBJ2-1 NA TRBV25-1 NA CASSEKSGVAFNEQFF TGTGCCAGCAGTGAAAAGTCGGGAGTTGCGTTCAATGAGCAGTTCTTC
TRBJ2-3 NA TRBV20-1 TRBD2 CSASPSGVPTDTQYF TGCAGTGCTAGCCCTAGCGGGGTCCCCACAGATACGCAGTATTTT
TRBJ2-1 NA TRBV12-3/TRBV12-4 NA CASSLATGSYNEQFF TGTGCCAGCAGTTTAGCAACCGGGAGTTACAATGAGCAGTTCTTC
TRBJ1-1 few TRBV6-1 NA CASSGAGNTEAFF TGTGCCAGCAGTGGTGCAGGGAACACTGAAGCTTTCTTT
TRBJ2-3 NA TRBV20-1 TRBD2 CSANRRGALADTQYF TGCAGTGCTAACCGGCGGGGGGCCCTCGCAGATACGCAGTATTTT